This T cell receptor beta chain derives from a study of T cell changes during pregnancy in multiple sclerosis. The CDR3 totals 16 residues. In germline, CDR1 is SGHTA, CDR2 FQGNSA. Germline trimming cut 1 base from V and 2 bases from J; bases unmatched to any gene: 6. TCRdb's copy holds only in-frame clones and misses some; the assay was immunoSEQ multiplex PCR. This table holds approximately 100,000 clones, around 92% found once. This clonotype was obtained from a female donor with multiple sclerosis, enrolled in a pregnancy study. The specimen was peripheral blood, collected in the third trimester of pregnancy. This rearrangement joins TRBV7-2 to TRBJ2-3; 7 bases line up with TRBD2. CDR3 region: CASSLVGAGITDTQYF. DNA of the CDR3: TGTGCCAGCAGCTTAGTGGGAGCGGGAATCACAGATACGCAGTATTTT.